This is a list of T cell receptor beta chains from one sample in a study of blood T cell repertoires in COVID-19. Profiled with immunoSEQ multiplex PCR; TCRdb holds only in-frame clones, not every one. The profile shows roughly 180,000 clones, approximately 80% of them singletons. Sequencing was carried out using PBMCs or T cells enriched from blood (not recorded which). Every receptor here comes from an older woman who had recovered from COVID-19. Each CDR3 is given with its conserved first and last residue. Some rows mark clone size as missing; the rest say once, few, many or name a class of expanded clone.

few	TRBV5-1	TRBJ1-1	CASSRGGQGDTEAFF
once	TRBV18	TRBJ2-6	CASSPDYDRVWSGANVLTF
.	TRBV4-2	TRBJ2-3	CASSQGGQGSYVDTQYF
.	TRBV5-1	TRBJ1-3	CATHLARDSRGNTIYF
.	TRBV19	TRBJ1-2	CASSEASRDGYTF
.	TRBV11-2	TRBJ1-3	CASSTSTETGNTIYF
.	TRBV12-3/TRBV12-4	TRBJ1-6	CASSPAGNSPLHF
.	TRBV3-1/TRBV3-2	TRBJ2-2	CASSGTGGRGELFF
.	TRBV3-1/TRBV3-2	TRBJ1-1	CASSQAEEGLNTEAFF
.	TRBV10-3	TRBJ2-7	CAISRLERQGAHEQYF
.	TRBV29-1	TRBJ2-3	CSVGTGRTDTQYF
.	TRBV6-5	TRBJ1-1	CASRDRGLRYTEAFF
.	TRBV24-1	TRBJ2-2	CATSDGQGPSTGELFF
.	TRBV7-9	TRBJ2-1	CASSLTGAGNEQFF
.	TRBV5-1	TRBJ2-1	CASSQPGRGEEQFF
.	TRBV7-2	TRBJ2-1	CASSLEYSSYNEQFF
.	TRBV29-1	TRBJ1-2	CSVVSPLGGLYGYTF
.	TRBV7-9	TRBJ2-3	CASSPPGTSGPLLTDTQYF
few	TRBV6-5	TRBJ1-1	CASSYGQWNTEAFF
.	TRBV28	TRBJ1-2	CASRPDSYGYTF
.	TRBV12-3/TRBV12-4	TRBJ2-5	CASSDSSQETQYF
few	TRBV7-6	TRBJ2-3	CASSSGLAGAGTDTQYF
.	TRBV7-2	TRBJ2-5	CASNIQGSSLGTQYF
.	TRBV10-3	TRBJ1-5	CAISADRGYQPQHF
once	TRBV12-5	TRBJ1-2	CASGPTTLAPSF
once	TRBV5-1	TRBJ1-2	CASSSGTGVVGYTF
.	TRBV9	TRBJ2-7	CASSFGQGTYEQYF
.	TRBV5-4	TRBJ2-3	CASSSTSGDTDTQYF
.	TRBV3-1/TRBV3-2	TRBJ2-7	CASSWGGASYEQYF
.	TRBV11-1	TRBJ1-1	CASSLTVNTEAFF
.	TRBV3-1/TRBV3-2	TRBJ1-2	CASSQASWGLYGYTF
.	TRBV27	TRBJ2-2	CASRWGQGSGTGELFF
.	TRBV6-1	TRBJ1-1	CASSEVFRNTEAFF
.	TRBV29-1	TRBJ1-4	CSVQKTGGTANEKLFF
.	TRBV5-6	TRBJ1-2	CASSLGQGLGYGYTF
.	TRBV18	TRBJ1-6	CASSPLQRDNSPLHF
.	TRBV7-8	TRBJ2-7	CASSLSGGRYEQYF
.	TRBV12-5	TRBJ2-1	CASEVGGGWDEQFF
.	TRBV5-1	TRBJ2-1	CASSPRPGGRYNEQFF
.	TRBV4-1	TRBJ1-2	CASSPSRGAAIGYTF
.	TRBV3-1/TRBV3-2	TRBJ2-3	CASSQDPAGSTDTQYF
few	TRBV7-3	TRBJ2-5	CASSLAGGEEETQYF
.	TRBV6-5	TRBJ1-2	CASSTGQFYTF
.	TRBV3-1/TRBV3-2	TRBJ2-1	CASSGTSGGRSSYNEQFF
.	TRBV10-3	TRBJ2-3	CAISGSSGGGGTQYF
.	TRBV7-2	TRBJ2-3	CASSLVSGSQYF
.	TRBV5-1	TRBJ2-2	CASSLPTGGAVGELFF
.	TRBV10-3	TRBJ1-1	CAIGGQGADTEAFF
.	TRBV7-9	TRBJ2-7	CASTWANTMGGQYF
.	TRBV30	TRBJ2-1	CAWSPPGGYNEQFF
once	TRBV3-1/TRBV3-2	TRBJ2-1	CASSQGAGAINEQFF
.	TRBV10-3	TRBJ1-1	CAIAGANGPEAFF
.	TRBV18	TRBJ1-2	CASSLPPGQTNDYGYTF
.	TRBV18	TRBJ1-3	CASSPDRASGNTIYF
.	TRBV4-2	TRBJ1-2	CASSQDRSPWGYTF
.	TRBV3-1/TRBV3-2	TRBJ2-1	CASSLALSSYNEQFF
.	TRBV30	TRBJ1-2	CAWSVTGYYGYTF